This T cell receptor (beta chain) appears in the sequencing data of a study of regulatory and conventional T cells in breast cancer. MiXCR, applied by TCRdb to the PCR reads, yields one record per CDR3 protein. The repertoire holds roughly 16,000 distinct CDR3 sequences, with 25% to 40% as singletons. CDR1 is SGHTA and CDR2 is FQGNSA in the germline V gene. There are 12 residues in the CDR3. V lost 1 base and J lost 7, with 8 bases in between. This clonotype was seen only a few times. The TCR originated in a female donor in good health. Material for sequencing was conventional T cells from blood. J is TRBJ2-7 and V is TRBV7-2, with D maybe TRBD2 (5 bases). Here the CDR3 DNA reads TGTGCCAGCAGCTTAGGCCGCGGGGAGCAGTACTTC. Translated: CASSLGRGEQYF.